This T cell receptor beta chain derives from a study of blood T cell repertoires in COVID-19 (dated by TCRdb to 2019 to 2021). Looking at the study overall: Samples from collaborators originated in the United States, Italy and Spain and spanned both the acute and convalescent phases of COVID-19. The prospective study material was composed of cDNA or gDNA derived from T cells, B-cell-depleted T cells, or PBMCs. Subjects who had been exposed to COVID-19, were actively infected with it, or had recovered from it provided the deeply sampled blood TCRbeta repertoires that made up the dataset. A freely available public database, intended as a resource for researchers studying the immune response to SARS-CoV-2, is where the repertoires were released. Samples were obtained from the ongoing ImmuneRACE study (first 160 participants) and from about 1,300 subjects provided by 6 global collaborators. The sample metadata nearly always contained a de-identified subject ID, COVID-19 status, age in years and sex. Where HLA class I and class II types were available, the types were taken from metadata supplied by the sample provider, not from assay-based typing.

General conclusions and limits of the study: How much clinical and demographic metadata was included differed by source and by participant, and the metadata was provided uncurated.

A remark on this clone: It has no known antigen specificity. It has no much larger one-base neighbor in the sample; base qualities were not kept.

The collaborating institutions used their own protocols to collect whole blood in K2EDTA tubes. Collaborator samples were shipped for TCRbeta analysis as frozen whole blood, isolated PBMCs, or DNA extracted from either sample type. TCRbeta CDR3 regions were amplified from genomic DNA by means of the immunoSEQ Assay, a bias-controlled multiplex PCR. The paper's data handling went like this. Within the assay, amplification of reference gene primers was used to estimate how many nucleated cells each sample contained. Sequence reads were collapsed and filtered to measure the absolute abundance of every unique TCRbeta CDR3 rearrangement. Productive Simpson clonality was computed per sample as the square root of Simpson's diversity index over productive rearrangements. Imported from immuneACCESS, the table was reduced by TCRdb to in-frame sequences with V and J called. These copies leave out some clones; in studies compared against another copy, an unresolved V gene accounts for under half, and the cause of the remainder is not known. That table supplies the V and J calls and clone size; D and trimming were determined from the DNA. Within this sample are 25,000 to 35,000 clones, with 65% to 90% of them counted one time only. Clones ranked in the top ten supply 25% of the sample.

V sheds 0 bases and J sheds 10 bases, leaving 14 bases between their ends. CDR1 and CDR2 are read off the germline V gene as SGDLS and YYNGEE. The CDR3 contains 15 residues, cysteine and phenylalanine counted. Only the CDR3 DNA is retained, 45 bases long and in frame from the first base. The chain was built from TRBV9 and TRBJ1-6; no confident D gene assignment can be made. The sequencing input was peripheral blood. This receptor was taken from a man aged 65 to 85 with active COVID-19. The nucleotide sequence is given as TGTGCCAGCAGCGTAGATGGGCAGGTCTACTCACCCCTCCACTTT. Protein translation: CASSVDGQVYSPLHF.